The rows below give T cell receptor beta chains drawn from one sample of a study of blood T cell repertoires in COVID-19. Here immunoSEQ multiplex PCR was the method, and the copy in TCRdb shows in-frame clones only, minus some. This sample has about 160,000 clones, with about 85% found just once. Source material: peripheral blood. The receptors were sampled from a man aged 40-49 years with acute or convalescent COVID-19. Both conserved end residues are part of each CDR3. The order of the fields is J gene, V gene, clone size, D gene, CDR3 protein, CDR3 DNA. The D gene is left open where the match is weak. Size tells how often a clone was seen (once, few, many) or the class of an expanded clone, and some rows leave it out.

>TRBJ2-7|TRBV6-2/TRBV6-3|NA|TRBD1
CASSYDVQGTVPAYEQYF
TGTGCCAGCAGTTACGATGTACAGGGGACAGTCCCAGCCTACGAGCAGTACTTC
>TRBJ1-1|TRBV29-1|NA|TRBD1
CSALTGGAGTEAFF
TGCAGCGCTTTAACAGGGGGCGCCGGCACTGAAGCTTTCTTT
>TRBJ2-7|TRBV29-1|NA|NA
CSSRDIESYEQYF
TGCAGCTCCCGGGACATCGAGTCCTACGAGCAGTACTTC
>TRBJ1-1|TRBV10-3|NA|NA
CAISETRSRAFF
TGTGCCATCAGTGAGACTAGGTCCCGAGCTTTCTTT
>TRBJ1-5|TRBV28|NA|NA
CASSASVMPQHF
TGTGCCAGCAGTGCTAGCGTGATGCCCCAGCATTTT
>TRBJ1-1|TRBV5-4|NA|NA
CASSLDSGNTEAFF
TGTGCCAGCAGCCTGGACAGTGGGAACACTGAAGCTTTCTTT
>TRBJ1-2|TRBV19|NA|NA
CASSMRMTSNYGYTF
TGTGCCAGTAGTATGAGGATGACCTCTAACTATGGCTACACCTTC
>TRBJ1-1|TRBV5-1|NA|TRBD1
CASSRGQTNTEAFF
TGCGCCAGCAGCCGGGGACAGACCAACACTGAAGCTTTCTTT
>TRBJ1-1|TRBV11-2|NA|NA
CASSLDGLIEAFF
TGTGCCAGCAGCTTAGATGGACTGATTGAAGCTTTCTTT
>TRBJ2-1|TRBV27|NA|TRBD2
CASSSGLAGGNYNEQFF
TGTGCCAGCAGTTCCGGACTAGCGGGGGGCAATTACAATGAGCAGTTCTTC
>TRBJ1-4|TRBV2|NA|NA
CASRSGVRPNEKLFF
TGTGCCAGCAGATCGGGGGTGAGACCTAATGAAAAACTGTTTTTT
>TRBJ1-1|TRBV29-1|once|NA
CSVDGVTDVMNTEAFF
TGCAGCGTTGATGGAGTGACAGACGTCATGAACACTGAAGCTTTCTTT
>TRBJ2-5|TRBV9|NA|TRBD2
CASSPMGLAGETQYF
TGTGCCAGCAGCCCTATGGGACTAGCGGGAGAGACCCAGTACTTC
>TRBJ1-2|TRBV6-5|NA|TRBD1
CASSRQGEDGYTF
TGTGCCAGCAGCAGACAGGGGGAGGATGGCTACACCTTC
>TRBJ2-3|TRBV25-1|NA|NA
CASRGGQITDTQYF
TGTGCCAGTCGCGGGGGCCAGATCACAGATACGCAGTATTTT
>TRBJ2-3|TRBV7-8|many|NA
CASSFGATLGDTQYF
TGTGCCAGCAGCTTTGGAGCAACACTGGGAGATACGCAGTATTTT
>TRBJ2-3|TRBV7-9|few|NA
CASSLAQTSTDTQYF
TGTGCCAGCAGCTTAGCGCAAACTAGCACAGATACGCAGTATTTT
>TRBJ2-1|TRBV7-3|NA|TRBD2
CASSLRHGSGGTYNEQFF
TGTGCCAGCAGCTTACGGCACGGTAGCGGGGGTACCTACAATGAGCAGTTCTTC
>TRBJ1-1|TRBV6-5|NA|TRBD1
CASIGTGTEAFF
TGTGCCAGCATCGGGACAGGCACTGAAGCTTTCTTT
>TRBJ1-1|TRBV19|NA|TRBD1
CASSPTGGVTEAFF
TGTGCCAGTAGCCCGACAGGGGGGGTCACTGAAGCTTTCTTT
>TRBJ2-3|TRBV7-7|NA|TRBD2
CASSLGSGGVTDTQYF
TGTGCCAGCAGCTTAGGAAGCGGGGGGGTGACAGATACGCAGTATTTT
>TRBJ1-1|TRBV25-1|NA|NA
CASSAPYLTEAFF
TGTGCCAGCAGTGCTCCCTATCTTACTGAAGCTTTCTTT
>TRBJ1-1|TRBV21-1|NA|NA
CASSKVGDRETEAFF
TGTGCCAGCAGCAAAGTAGGGGACAGGGAGACTGAAGCTTTCTTT
>TRBJ2-3|TRBV5-8|once|TRBD2
CASSPGDRRGGRDTQYF
TGTGCCAGCAGTCCTGGTGATCGACGGGGGGGAAGAGATACGCAGTATTTT
>TRBJ1-5|TRBV12-3/TRBV12-4|NA|TRBD1
CASSNRGAQPQHF
TGTGCCAGCAGTAACAGGGGAGCTCAGCCCCAGCATTTT
>TRBJ1-2|TRBV2|NA|NA
CASTGDRGYYTF
TGTGCCAGCACTGGGGATAGGGGCTACTACACCTTC
>TRBJ2-7|TRBV2|few|NA
CASTSGSYEQYF
TGTGCCAGCACGAGCGGCTCCTACGAGCAGTACTTC
>TRBJ2-6|TRBV7-3|NA|NA
CASSYYGGVGANVLTF
TGTGCCAGCAGTTATTATGGCGGGGTAGGGGCCAACGTCCTGACTTTC
>TRBJ2-1|TRBV5-1|once|TRBD2
CASSATSGGGYEQFF
TGCGCCAGCAGCGCAACTAGCGGGGGTGGCTATGAGCAGTTCTTC
>TRBJ1-1|TRBV19|NA|NA
CASSIRAGTTEAFF
TGTGCCAGTAGTATAAGGGCGGGGACCACTGAAGCTTTCTTT
>TRBJ2-5|TRBV2|NA|NA
CASSEAPGATPRETQYF
TGTGCCAGCAGTGAAGCCCCTGGGGCCACCCCTCGGGAGACCCAGTACTTC
>TRBJ2-7|TRBV11-2|NA|TRBD1
CASSLVKDRMSEQYF
TGTGCCAGCAGCTTAGTAAAGGACAGGATGTCGGAGCAGTACTTC
>TRBJ2-3|TRBV20-1|NA|TRBD2
CSASPGTSGTDTQYF
TGCAGTGCCAGTCCCGGGACTAGCGGCACAGATACGCAGTATTTT
>TRBJ1-3|TRBV6-5|NA|NA
CASSNGGGSGNTIYF
TGTGCCAGCTCCAACGGTGGAGGCAGTGGAAACACCATATATTTT
>TRBJ2-2|TRBV3-1/TRBV3-2|NA|TRBD2
CASSQASGGTGELFF
TGTGCCAGCAGCCAGGCTAGCGGGGGCACCGGGGAGCTGTTTTTT
>TRBJ1-4|TRBV7-9|NA|TRBD1
CASSRGQLNEKLFF
TGTGCCAGCAGCCGGGGACAGCTTAATGAAAAACTGTTTTTT
>TRBJ2-3|TRBV6-5|NA|TRBD1
CASSRQGLADTQYF
TGTGCCAGCAGTCGACAGGGTTTAGCAGATACGCAGTATTTT
>TRBJ1-6|TRBV30|NA|NA
CAWSVFLRSPLHF
TGTGCCTGGAGTGTATTCCTTCGGTCACCCCTCCACTTT
>TRBJ2-2|TRBV6-5|once|TRBD1
CASSSTGGPNTGELFF
TGTGCCAGCAGTTCAACAGGGGGTCCGAACACCGGGGAGCTGTTTTTT
>TRBJ1-6|TRBV25-1|NA|TRBD1
CASKGTGFSPLHF
TGTGCCAGCAAGGGGACAGGGTTTTCACCCCTCCACTTT
>TRBJ2-5|TRBV7-6|NA|NA
CASSPGVGQETQYF
TGTGCCAGCAGCCCGGGGGTAGGGCAAGAGACCCAGTACTTC
>TRBJ2-7|TRBV2|NA|NA
CASSDPHRIGSYEQYF
TGTGCCAGCAGTGACCCGCACAGGATCGGGTCCTACGAGCAGTACTTC
>TRBJ2-7|TRBV4-2|NA|TRBD2
CASSQRTSGGPPEQYF
TGTGCCAGCAGCCAACGAACTAGCGGGGGGCCCCCCGAGCAGTACTTC
>TRBJ2-2|TRBV15|NA|TRBD1
CATSRDRGTGGLREPNTGELFF
TGTGCCACCAGCAGAGATAGAGGGACAGGGGGCTTGAGGGAACCGAACACCGGGGAGCTGTTTTTT
>TRBJ1-3|TRBV12-5|NA|NA
CASGLAGSGNTIYF
TGTGCTAGTGGTTTGGCAGGCTCTGGAAACACCATATATTTT
>TRBJ2-4|TRBV2|NA|NA
CASSEFTREDIQYF
TGTGCCAGCAGTGAATTTACCAGGGAGGACATTCAGTACTTC